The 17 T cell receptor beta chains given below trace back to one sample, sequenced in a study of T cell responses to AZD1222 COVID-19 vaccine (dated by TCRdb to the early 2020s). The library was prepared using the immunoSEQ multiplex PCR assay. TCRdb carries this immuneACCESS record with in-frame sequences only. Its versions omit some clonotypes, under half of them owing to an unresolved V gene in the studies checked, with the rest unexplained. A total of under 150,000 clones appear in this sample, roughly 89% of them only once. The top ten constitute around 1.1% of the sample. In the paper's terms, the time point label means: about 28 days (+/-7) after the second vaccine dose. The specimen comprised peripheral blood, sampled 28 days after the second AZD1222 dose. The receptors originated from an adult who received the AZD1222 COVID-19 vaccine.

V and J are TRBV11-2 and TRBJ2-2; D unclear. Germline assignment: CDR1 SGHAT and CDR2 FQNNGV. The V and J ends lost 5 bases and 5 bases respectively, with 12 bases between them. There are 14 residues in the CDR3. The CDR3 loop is CASSPGWATGELFF. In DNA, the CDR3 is TGTGCCAGCAGCCCCGGGTGGGCTACCGGGGAGCTGTTTTTT.

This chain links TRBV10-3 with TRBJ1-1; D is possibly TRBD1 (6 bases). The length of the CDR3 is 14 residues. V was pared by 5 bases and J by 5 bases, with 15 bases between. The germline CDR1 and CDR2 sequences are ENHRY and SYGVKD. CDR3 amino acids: CAISPGQGRTEAFF. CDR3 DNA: TGTGCCATCAGTCCTGGGCAGGGGCGAACTGAAGCTTTCTTT.

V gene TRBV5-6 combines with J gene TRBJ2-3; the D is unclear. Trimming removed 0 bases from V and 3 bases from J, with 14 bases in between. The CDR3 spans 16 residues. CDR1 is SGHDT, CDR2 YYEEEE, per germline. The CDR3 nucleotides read TGTGCCAGCAGCTTGGAGGTCCAGTGGGGAACAGATACGCAGTATTTT. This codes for CASSLEVQWGTDTQYF.

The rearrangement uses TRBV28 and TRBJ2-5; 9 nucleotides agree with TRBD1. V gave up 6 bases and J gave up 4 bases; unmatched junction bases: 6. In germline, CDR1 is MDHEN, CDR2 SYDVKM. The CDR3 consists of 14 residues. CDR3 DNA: TGTGCCAGCAGGGGACAGGGTAAGGGAGAGACCCAGTACTTC. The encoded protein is CASRGQGKGETQYF. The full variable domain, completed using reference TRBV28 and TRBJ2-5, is DVKVTQSSRYLVKRTGEKVFLECVQDMDHENMFWYRQDPGLGLRLIYFSYDVKMKEKGDIPEGYSVSREKKERFSLILESASTNQTSMYLCASRGQGKGETQYFGPGTRLLVL.

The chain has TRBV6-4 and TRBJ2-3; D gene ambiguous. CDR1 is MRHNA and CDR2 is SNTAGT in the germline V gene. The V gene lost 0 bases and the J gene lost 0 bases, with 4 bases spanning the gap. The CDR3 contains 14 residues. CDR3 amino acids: CASSDSGSTDTQYF. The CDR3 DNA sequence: TGTGCCAGCAGTGACTCGGGCAGCACAGATACGCAGTATTTT.

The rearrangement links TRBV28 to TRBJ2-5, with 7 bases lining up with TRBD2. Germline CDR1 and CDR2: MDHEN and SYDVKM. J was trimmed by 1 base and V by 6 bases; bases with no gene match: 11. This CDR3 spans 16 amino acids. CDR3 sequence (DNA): TGTGCCAGCAGCACCCTGGCGGGGGAGGGCCAAGAGACCCAGTACTTC. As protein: CASSTLAGEGQETQYF. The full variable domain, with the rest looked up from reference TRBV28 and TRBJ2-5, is DVKVTQSSRYLVKRTGEKVFLECVQDMDHENMFWYRQDPGLGLRLIYFSYDVKMKEKGDIPEGYSVSREKKERFSLILESASTNQTSMYLCASSTLAGEGQETQYFGPGTRLLVL.

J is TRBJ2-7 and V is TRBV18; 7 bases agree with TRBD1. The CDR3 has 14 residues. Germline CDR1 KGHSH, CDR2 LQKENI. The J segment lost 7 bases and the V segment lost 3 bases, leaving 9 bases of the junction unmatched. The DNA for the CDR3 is TGTGCCAGCTCACCCTTAACAGGGGCTGGGGAGCAGTACTTC. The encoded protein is CASSPLTGAGEQYF.

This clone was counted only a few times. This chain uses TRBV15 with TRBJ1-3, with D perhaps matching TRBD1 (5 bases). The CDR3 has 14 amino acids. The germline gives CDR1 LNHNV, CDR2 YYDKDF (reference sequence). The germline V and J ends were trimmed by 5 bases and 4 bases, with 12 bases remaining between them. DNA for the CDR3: TGTGCCACCAGCCACCAGGGAGCAGGAAACACCATATATTTT. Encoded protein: CATSHQGAGNTIYF. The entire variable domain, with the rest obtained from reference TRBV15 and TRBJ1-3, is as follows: DAMVIQNPRYQVTQFGKPVTLSCSQTLNHNVMYWYQQKSSQAPKLLFHYYDKDFNNEADTPDNFQSRRPNTSFCFLDIRSPGLGDTAMYLCATSHQGAGNTIYFGEGSWLTVV.

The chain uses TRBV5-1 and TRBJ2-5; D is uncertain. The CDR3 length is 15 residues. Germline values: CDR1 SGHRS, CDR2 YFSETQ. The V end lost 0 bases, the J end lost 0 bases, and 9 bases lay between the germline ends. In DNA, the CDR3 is TGCGCCAGCAGCTTGGTGCCCGCGTACCAAGAGACCCAGTACTTC. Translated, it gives CASSLVPAYQETQYF. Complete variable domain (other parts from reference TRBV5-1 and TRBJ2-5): KAGVTQTPRYLIKTRGQQVTLSCSPISGHRSVSWYQQTPGQGLQFLFEYFSETQRNKGNFPGRFSGRQFSNSRSEMNVSTLELGDSALYLCASSLVPAYQETQYFGPGTRLLVL.

CDR3 sequence (DNA): TGTGCCAGTAGTATAAGGGGCAGGGAGAACACTGAAGCTTTCTTT. Protein sequence: CASSIRGRENTEAFF. The V call is TRBV19, the J call TRBJ1-1, with D maybe TRBD1 (5 bases). V shed 2 bases and J shed 1 base, with 11 bases lying between them. The CDR3 loop spans 15 amino acids. In germline, CDR1 is LNHDA, CDR2 SQIVND (reference sequence).

The CDR3 region is CSSRQAEHTQYF. The DNA of the CDR3 is TGCAGCTCTCGACAGGCCGAACATACGCAGTATTTT. V is TRBV29-1 and J is TRBJ2-3; D might be TRBD1 (6 bases). V lost 8 bases, J lost 7 bases, and 16 bases lay in between. This CDR3 has 12 amino acids. The germline V gene has CDR1 SQVTM and CDR2 ANQGSEA.

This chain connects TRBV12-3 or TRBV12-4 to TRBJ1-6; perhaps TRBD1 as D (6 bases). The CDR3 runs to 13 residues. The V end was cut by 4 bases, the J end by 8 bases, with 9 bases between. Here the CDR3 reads CASSSQGHSPLHF. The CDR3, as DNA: TGTGCCAGCAGTTCCCAGGGGCATTCACCCCTCCACTTT.

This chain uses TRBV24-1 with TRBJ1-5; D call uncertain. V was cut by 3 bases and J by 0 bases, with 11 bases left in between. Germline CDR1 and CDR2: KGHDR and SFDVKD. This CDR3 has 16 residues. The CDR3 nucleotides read TGTGCCACCAGTGATGTGGGCAGTTATAGCAATCAGCCCCAGCATTTT. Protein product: CATSDVGSYSNQPQHF.

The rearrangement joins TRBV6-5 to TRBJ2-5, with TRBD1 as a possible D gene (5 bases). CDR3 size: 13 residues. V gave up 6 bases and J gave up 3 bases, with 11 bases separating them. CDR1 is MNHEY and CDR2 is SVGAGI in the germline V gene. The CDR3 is CASRPTAKETQYF. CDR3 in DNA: TGTGCCAGCAGGCCGACAGCCAAAGAGACCCAGTACTTC.

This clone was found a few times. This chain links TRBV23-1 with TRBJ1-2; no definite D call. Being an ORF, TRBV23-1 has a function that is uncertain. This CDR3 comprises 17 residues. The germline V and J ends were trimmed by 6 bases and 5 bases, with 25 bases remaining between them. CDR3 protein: CASSLLTWMPHAYGYTF. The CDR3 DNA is TGCGCCAGCAGCCTATTAACTTGGATGCCCCATGCTTATGGCTACACCTTC.

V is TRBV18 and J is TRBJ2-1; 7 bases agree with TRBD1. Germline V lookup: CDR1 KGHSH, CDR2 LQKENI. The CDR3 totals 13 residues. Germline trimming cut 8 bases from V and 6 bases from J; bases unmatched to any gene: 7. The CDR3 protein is CASHLGGPNEQFF. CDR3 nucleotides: TGTGCCAGCCACTTAGGGGGCCCCAATGAGCAGTTCTTC.

The CDR3 bases are TGTGCCAGCAGCTTAAACACAGGTCCCTACGAGCAGTACTTC. This encodes CASSLNTGPYEQYF. V usage is TRBV7-2 and J usage is TRBJ2-7; D possibly corresponds to TRBD1 (5 bases). The CDR3 sequence is 14 residues long. From germline, CDR1 is SGHTA and CDR2 FQGNSA. Between the trimmed V and J ends, which lost 2 bases and 2 bases, there was a span of 10 bases.